One and the same sample provided the 30 T cell receptor beta chains below, sequenced in a study of response to subunit inactivated influenza vaccine. Each CDR3 protein gets one entry after TCRdb re-called the RT-PCR reads with MiXCR. The sample contains roughly 700,000 distinct CDR3 sequences, about 15% of which appear only once. This specimen was PBMCs from blood, taken 12 days after vaccination. All receptors derive from a man between 50 and 59 years old who received an inactivated influenza vaccine.

The chain joins TRBV2 to TRBJ1-1, with D unresolved. This CDR3 is built from 11 residues. Germline V gene data show CDR1 as SNHLY and CDR2 as FYNNEI. With 4 bases removed from V and 10 bases from J, the gap between germline ends came to 10 bases. The CDR3 region has the DNA TGTGCCAGCAGTGCCGGGTTGAGAGCTTTCTTT. Its protein product is CASSAGLRAFF.

V gene TRBV7-2 combines with J gene TRBJ2-5, with TRBD1 matching 11 bases. V gave up 5 bases and J gave up 5 bases; unmatched junction bases: 10. This CDR3 is 16 amino acids long. The germline V gene encodes CDR1 SGHTA and CDR2 FQGNSA. The CDR3 DNA follows: TGTGCCAGCAGCGACGGACAGGGGGCAGGTCGGGAGACCCAGTACTTC. Translated: CASSDGQGAGRETQYF.

This clonotype appeared many times. The chain carries TRBV12-3 or TRBV12-4 and TRBJ2-2, with 8 bases matching TRBD1. This CDR3 has 15 residues. J was trimmed by 6 bases and V by 4 bases; bases with no gene match: 7. The CDR3 sequence: CASSWDRQEAGELFF. CDR3 in DNA: TGTGCCAGCAGTTGGGACAGGCAAGAGGCCGGGGAGCTGTTTTTT.

The table lists this clonotype with a few counts. The chain links TRBV4-1 to TRBJ2-7; possibly TRBD1 for D (6 bases). CDR3 length equals 14 residues. Trimming left V 3 bases short and J 2 bases short, with 11 bases between. Germline assignment: CDR1 MGHRA and CDR2 YSYEKL. The CDR3, as DNA: TGCGCCAGCAGCCAGAACCAGGGGACCTACGAGCAGTACTTC. Residues: CASSQNQGTYEQYF.

V gene TRBV2 combines with J gene TRBJ2-3; D uncertain. The germline V gene has CDR1 SNHLY and CDR2 FYNNEI. Trimming removed 5 bases at V and 4 bases at J, with 10 bases between. This CDR3 has 13 amino acids. The CDR3 DNA is TGTGCCAGCAGTTCAGGCGAGCCAGATACGCAGTATTTT. It yields the protein CASSSGEPDTQYF.

This clonotype was counted a few times. The chain uses TRBV4-2 and TRBJ2-2; the match to TRBD2 covers 7 bases. This CDR3 region has 16 residues. Unmatched junction bases numbered 9, after V lost 3 bases and J lost 5 bases. Germline loops: CDR1 LGHNA, CDR2 YNFKEQ. The CDR3 DNA reads TGTGCCAGCAGCCAGGAACTAGCGCGAGGAACCGGGGAGCTGTTTTTT. It translates to CASSQELARGTGELFF.

V usage is TRBV10-3 and J usage is TRBJ2-5; the match to TRBD1 covers 7 bases. V was pared by 5 bases and J by 5 bases, with 5 bases of the junction left unmatched. This CDR3 spans 13 amino acids. The V gene's germline CDR1 is ENHRY and CDR2 SYGVKD. The chain's CDR3 is CAISKQGRETQYF. CDR3 sequence (DNA): TGTGCCATCAGTAAACAGGGGCGCGAGACCCAGTACTTC.

The sample holds many counts of this clonotype. This rearrangement joins TRBV20-1 to TRBJ2-7; D may match TRBD1 or TRBD2 (5 bases each). V was cut by 0 bases and J by 8 bases, with 17 bases left in between. This CDR3 has 14 amino acids. Germline V gene sequence: CDR1 DFQATT, CDR2 SNEGSKA (reference sequence). The CDR3: CSARDQTGPGQQYF. In DNA, the CDR3 is TGCAGTGCTAGAGACCAGACGGGGCCCGGGCAGCAGTACTTC.

This clonotype was seen more than once but under ten times. The chain is built from TRBV18 and TRBJ2-1; 7 bases agree with TRBD1. Germline-derived CDR1 and CDR2 are KGHSH and LQKENI. V was pared by 0 bases and J by 4 bases, with 3 bases of the junction left unmatched. The CDR3 totals 15 residues. CDR3 sequence (DNA): TGTGCCAGCTCACCACCACAGGGGATATACAATGAGCAGTTCTTC. It yields the protein CASSPPQGIYNEQFF.

In DNA form, the CDR3 reads TGTGCCAGCTCGACAGCTAAGTACGAGCAGTACTTC. Residues: CASSTAKYEQYF. The gene calls are TRBV6-2 or TRBV6-3 and TRBJ2-7, with D possibly matching TRBD1 (5 bases). Germline V gives CDR1 MNHEY, CDR2 SVGEGT. The CDR3 has 12 residues. The V end was cut by 8 bases, the J end by 4 bases, with 12 bases between.

V is TRBV6-5 and J is TRBJ2-2; 8 bases align to TRBD2. The trim removed 4 bases at V and 4 bases at J, leaving 8 bases unmatched. CDR3 size: 16 residues. From germline, CDR1 is MNHEY and CDR2 SVGAGI. CDR3 sequence (DNA): TGTGCCAGCAGTTTATTAGCGGGATCGGGCACCGGGGAGCTGTTTTTT. It codes for CASSLLAGSGTGELFF.

The V and J genes are TRBV6-4 and TRBJ2-7; D might be TRBD2 (5 bases). V lost 2 bases, J lost 5 bases, and 16 bases lay in between. CDR3 size: 15 residues. Looked up from germline, CDR1 is MRHNA and CDR2 is SNTAGT. The CDR3 protein is CASSDLRLRTDEQYF. The CDR3 DNA follows: TGTGCCAGCAGTGACCTTAGGCTACGGACTGACGAGCAGTACTTC.

The chain combines TRBV12-3 or TRBV12-4 with TRBJ1-1; D is unclear. The V end lost 3 bases, the J end lost 1 base, and 15 bases lay between the germline ends. The CDR3 loop spans 16 amino acids. The CDR3 DNA reads as TGTGCCAGCAGTTTCCTGCTGCGGTGGGCGAACACTGAAGCTTTCTTT. Its protein is CASSFLLRWANTEAFF.

The CDR3 spells CASSQLTGDGYTF. CDR3 nucleotide sequence: TGTGCCAGCAGCCAATTGACAGGGGACGGCTACACCTTC. This chain connects TRBV7-2 to TRBJ1-2; 8 bases align to TRBD1. This CDR3 is built from 13 residues. CDR1 and CDR2 from the germline V gene are SGHTA and FQGNSA. V lost 5 bases, J lost 8 bases, and 7 bases stayed unmatched.

This chain links TRBV5-1 with TRBJ1-6; TRBD1 is a possible D gene (6 bases). CDR1 is SGHRS, CDR2 YFSETQ, per germline. The V and J ends lost 4 bases and 8 bases respectively, with 16 bases between them. The CDR3 has 15 residues. CDR3 in amino acids: CASSVWTVGDSPLHF. CDR3 sequence (DNA): TGCGCCAGCAGCGTCTGGACAGTGGGGGATTCACCCCTCCACTTT.

This chain connects TRBV7-2 to TRBJ2-1; 9 bases map to TRBD2. Germline values: CDR1 SGHTA, CDR2 FQGNSA. J lost 3 bases, V lost 5 bases, and 8 bases had no gene match. The CDR3 has 16 amino acids. The CDR3 here is CASSREISGGYNEQFF. For the CDR3, the DNA is TGTGCCAGCAGCCGCGAAATTAGCGGGGGCTACAATGAGCAGTTCTTC.

This clonotype was counted ten times or more. The chain carries TRBV9 and TRBJ2-1; 11 positions match TRBD2. In germline, CDR1 is SGDLS, CDR2 YYNGEE. Unmatched junction bases numbered 11, after V lost 3 bases and J lost 12 bases. The CDR3 is 15 residues long. The CDR3 reads CASSAAGLAVATQFF. CDR3 bases: TGTGCCAGCAGCGCGGCGGGACTAGCGGTAGCAACGCAGTTCTTC. Full variable domain (rest looked up from reference TRBV9 and TRBJ2-1): DSGVTQTPKHLITATGQRVTLRCSPRSGDLSVYWYQQSLDQGLQFLIQYYNGEERAKGNILERFSAQQFPDLHSELNLSSLELGDSALYFCASSAAGLAVATQFFGPGTRLTVL.

The rearrangement joins TRBV27 to TRBJ2-1, with no clear D. V was cut by 6 bases and J by 7 bases, with 16 bases left in between. Per the germline V gene, CDR1 is MNHEY and CDR2 is SMNVEV (reference sequence). The CDR3 loop spans 14 amino acids. DNA for the CDR3: TGTGCCAGCAGCCCCCTCCGTCGCATTAATGAGCAGTTCTTC. Translation gives CASSPLRRINEQFF.

CDR3 region: CASSYSGTSYNEQFF. In DNA form, the CDR3 reads TGTGCCAGCAGTTACTCGGGGACGAGCTACAATGAGCAGTTCTTC. The V call is TRBV6-5, the J call TRBJ2-1, with D perhaps matching TRBD1 or TRBD2 (5 bases each). The CDR3 contains 15 residues. V lost 0 bases to trimming and J lost 3 bases, with 9 bases between them. CDR1 is MNHEY, CDR2 SVGAGI, per germline.

This clonotype occurred many times. J is TRBJ2-1 and V is TRBV12-3 or TRBV12-4; D not certain. This CDR3 spans 11 amino acids. Trimming shortened V by 5 bases and J by 7 bases, and 6 bases separated the two germline ends. This CDR3 is CASSPLNEQFF. The CDR3, as DNA: TGTGCCAGCAGTCCCTTGAATGAGCAGTTCTTC.

This chain connects TRBV5-1 to TRBJ2-2; no definite D call. Germline assignment: CDR1 SGHRS and CDR2 YFSETQ. The CDR3 totals 16 residues. V shed 1 base and J shed 2 bases, with 12 bases lying between them. CDR3 protein: CASSLPSPGNTGELFF. CDR3 coding DNA: TGCGCCAGCAGCTTGCCCTCTCCGGGCAACACCGGGGAGCTGTTTTTT.

This clonotype was seen a few times. This chain uses TRBV7-4 with TRBJ1-1; D uncertain. The CDR3 has 13 residues. Deletions cut 5 bases from V and 3 bases from J, with 10 bases between. Germline values: CDR1 SGHVT, CDR2 SQSDAQ. For the CDR3, the DNA is TGTGCCAGCAGCCCGGGGTGTTACACTGAAGCTTTCTTT. This encodes CASSPGCYTEAFF.

Many counts were recorded for this clonotype. The genes are TRBV11-2 and TRBJ2-3; 9 nucleotides match TRBD2. This CDR3 is built from 15 residues. The V segment lost 4 bases and the J segment 5 bases; nucleotides outside the gene matches: 7. Germline V gives CDR1 SGHAT, CDR2 FQNNGV. The CDR3 reads CASSSGTSLRDTQYF. In DNA form, the CDR3 reads TGTGCCAGCAGCTCCGGGACTAGCTTGAGAGATACGCAGTATTTT. The whole variable domain, remainder taken from reference TRBV11-2 and TRBJ2-3, is EAGVAQSPRYKIIEKRQSVAFWCNPISGHATLYWYQQILGQGPKLLIQFQNNGVVDDSQLPKDRFSAERLKGVDSTLKIQPAKLEDSAVYLCASSSGTSLRDTQYFGPGTRLTVL.

V usage is TRBV24-1 and J usage is TRBJ2-3; possible D gene TRBD2, 5 bases. This CDR3 is 16 amino acids long. The V gene's germline CDR1 is KGHDR and CDR2 SFDVKD. V lost 3 bases to trimming and J lost 1 base, with 13 bases between them. For the CDR3, the DNA is TGTGCCACCAGTGATAGCGCTAGCCGACGCACAGATACGCAGTATTTT. Translation: CATSDSASRRTDTQYF.

The DNA for the CDR3 is TGCGCCAGCAGCCCCAGCGGGAGGCCGGTCAATGAGCAGTTCTTC. This sequence encodes CASSPSGRPVNEQFF. V and J are TRBV5-1 and TRBJ2-1, with 9 bases lining up with TRBD2. CDR3 length: 15 residues. The ends lost 4 bases at V and 6 bases at J; junction bases unmatched: 8. Germline CDR1 SGHRS, CDR2 YFSETQ.

This clonotype was seen a handful of times. The chain is built from TRBV12-3 or TRBV12-4 and TRBJ2-3; the D gene is possibly TRBD2 (6 bases). V shed 0 bases and J shed 6 bases, with 13 bases lying between them. The CDR3 sequence is 15 residues long. CDR3 bases: TGTGCCAGCAGTTTAGCCCTGGGGGGAATGGATACGCAGTATTTT. It translates to CASSLALGGMDTQYF.

The chain recombines TRBV5-1 with TRBJ2-1; 7 nucleotides agree with TRBD1. The CDR3 sequence is 13 residues long. J lost 6 bases, V lost 3 bases, and 3 bases had no gene match. CDR1 and CDR2 from the germline V gene are SGHRS and YFSETQ. The CDR3 coding sequence is TGCGCCAGCAGCTCCGGACAGGCCAATGAGCAGTTCTTC. Its translation is CASSSGQANEQFF.

In this sample, this clonotype turned up a few times. This rearrangement joins TRBV4-2 to TRBJ2-7; the D is unclear. The V gene's germline CDR1 is LGHNA and CDR2 YNFKEQ. V was trimmed by 1 base and J by 3 bases, leaving 7 bases between them. This CDR3 comprises 13 residues. The CDR3 protein is CASSQGLVYEQYF. For the CDR3, the DNA is TGTGCCAGCAGCCAAGGACTTGTCTACGAGCAGTACTTC.

This clonotype was observed many times. The chain carries TRBV4-1 and TRBJ2-2; D gene uncertain. Per germline, CDR1 MGHRA and CDR2 YSYEKL. The CDR3 sequence is 13 residues long. V was trimmed by 1 base and J by 6 bases, leaving 6 bases between them. CDR3 in amino acids: CASSQGVAGELFF. CDR3 DNA sequence: TGCGCCAGCAGCCAAGGCGTAGCCGGGGAGCTGTTTTTT.

This clonotype showed up just a few times. The chain uses TRBV11-2 and TRBJ2-5; 7 nucleotides agree with TRBD1. The CDR3 is made up of 15 amino acids. CDR1 is SGHAT, CDR2 FQNNGV, per germline. J gave up 0 bases and V 7 bases, and 8 bases lay outside the gene matches. CDR3 DNA sequence: TGTGCCAGCACTAAGATTGACAGGGACCAAGAGACCCAGTACTTC. It encodes CASTKIDRDQETQYF.